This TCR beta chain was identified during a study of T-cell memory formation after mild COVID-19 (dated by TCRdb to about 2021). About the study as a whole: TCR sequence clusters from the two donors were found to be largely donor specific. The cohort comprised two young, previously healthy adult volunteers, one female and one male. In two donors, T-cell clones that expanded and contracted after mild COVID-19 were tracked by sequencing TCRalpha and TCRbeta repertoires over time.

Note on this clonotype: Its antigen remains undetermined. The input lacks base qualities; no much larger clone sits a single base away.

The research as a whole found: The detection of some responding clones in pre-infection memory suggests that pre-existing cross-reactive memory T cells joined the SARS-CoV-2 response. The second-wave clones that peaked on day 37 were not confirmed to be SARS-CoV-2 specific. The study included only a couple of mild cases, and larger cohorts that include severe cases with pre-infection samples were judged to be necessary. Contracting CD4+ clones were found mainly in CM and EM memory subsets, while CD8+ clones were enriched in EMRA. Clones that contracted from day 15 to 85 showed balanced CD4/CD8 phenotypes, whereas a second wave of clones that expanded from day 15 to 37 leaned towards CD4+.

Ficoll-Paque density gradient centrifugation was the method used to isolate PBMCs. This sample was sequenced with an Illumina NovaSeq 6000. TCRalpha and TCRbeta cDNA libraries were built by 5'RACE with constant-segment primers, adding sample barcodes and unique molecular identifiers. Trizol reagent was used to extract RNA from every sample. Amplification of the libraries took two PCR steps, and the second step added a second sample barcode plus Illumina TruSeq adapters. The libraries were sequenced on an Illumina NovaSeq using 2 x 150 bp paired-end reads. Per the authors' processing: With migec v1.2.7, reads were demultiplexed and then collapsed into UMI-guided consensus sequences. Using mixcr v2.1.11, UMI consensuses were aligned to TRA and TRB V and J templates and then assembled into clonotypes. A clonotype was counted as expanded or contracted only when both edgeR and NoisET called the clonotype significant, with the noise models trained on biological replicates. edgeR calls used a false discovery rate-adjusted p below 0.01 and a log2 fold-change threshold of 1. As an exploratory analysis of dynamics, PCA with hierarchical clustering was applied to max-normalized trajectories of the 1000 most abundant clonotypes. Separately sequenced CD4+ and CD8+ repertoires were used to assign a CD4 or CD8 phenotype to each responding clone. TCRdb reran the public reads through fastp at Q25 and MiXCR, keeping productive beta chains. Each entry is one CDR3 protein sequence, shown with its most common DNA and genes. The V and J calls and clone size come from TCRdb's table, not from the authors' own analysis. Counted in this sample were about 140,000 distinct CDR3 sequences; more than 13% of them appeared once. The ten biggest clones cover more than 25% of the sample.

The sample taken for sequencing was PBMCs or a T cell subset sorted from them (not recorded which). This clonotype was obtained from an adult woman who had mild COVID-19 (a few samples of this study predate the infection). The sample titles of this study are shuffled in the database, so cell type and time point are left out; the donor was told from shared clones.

CDR3 protein: CASSLTPPGNYEQYF. The DNA sequence is given as TGCGCCAGCAGCTTGACACCACCAGGGAACTACGAGCAGTACTTC. Recombination joined TRBV5-1 with TRBJ2-7, and perhaps TRBD1 as D gene, on 5 matching bases. The trim is 1 base for V and 3 bases for J, with a gap of 14 bases between the germline ends. There are 15 amino acids in the CDR3, from cysteine to phenylalanine inclusive. This entry keeps only the CDR3 DNA: 45 bases, framed from base 1. Per the germline V gene, SGHRS is the CDR1 and YFSETQ is the CDR2.